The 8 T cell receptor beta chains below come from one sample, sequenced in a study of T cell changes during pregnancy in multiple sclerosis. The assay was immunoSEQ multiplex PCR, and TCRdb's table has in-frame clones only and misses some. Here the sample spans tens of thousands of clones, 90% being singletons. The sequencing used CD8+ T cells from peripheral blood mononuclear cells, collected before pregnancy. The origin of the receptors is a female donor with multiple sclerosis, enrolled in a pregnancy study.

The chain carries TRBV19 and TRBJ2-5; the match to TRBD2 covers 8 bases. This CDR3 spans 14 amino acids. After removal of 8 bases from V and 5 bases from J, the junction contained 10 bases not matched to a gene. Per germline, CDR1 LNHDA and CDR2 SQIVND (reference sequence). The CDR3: CASRSGGAGETQYF. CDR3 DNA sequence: TGTGCCAGTCGGTCGGGGGGGGCTGGGGAGACCCAGTACTTC.

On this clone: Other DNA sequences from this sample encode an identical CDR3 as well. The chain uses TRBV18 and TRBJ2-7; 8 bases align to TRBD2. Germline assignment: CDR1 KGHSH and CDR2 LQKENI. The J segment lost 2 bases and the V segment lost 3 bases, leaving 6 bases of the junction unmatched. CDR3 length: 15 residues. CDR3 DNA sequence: TGTGCCAGCTCACCCCCTCGGGGGGGCCCCTACGAGCAGTACTTC. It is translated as CASSPPRGGPYEQYF.

CDR3: CAISRTSGRVDTQYF. In nucleotides, the CDR3 is TGTGCCATCAGTAGGACTAGCGGGAGGGTAGATACGCAGTATTTT. This rearrangement joins TRBV10-3 to TRBJ2-3; 15 bases are a match to TRBD2. The V gene end was trimmed by 5 bases and the J gene end by 5 bases; junction bases not matched to a gene: 2. CDR3 length: 15 residues. Germline CDR1 ENHRY, CDR2 SYGVKD.

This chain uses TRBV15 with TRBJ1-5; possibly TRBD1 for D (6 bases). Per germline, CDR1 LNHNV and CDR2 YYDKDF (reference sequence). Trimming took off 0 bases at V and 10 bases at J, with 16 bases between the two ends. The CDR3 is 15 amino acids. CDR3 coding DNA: TGTGCCACCAGCAGAGATTCACGGGGGGCAAGACCCCAGCATTTT. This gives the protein CATSRDSRGARPQHF.

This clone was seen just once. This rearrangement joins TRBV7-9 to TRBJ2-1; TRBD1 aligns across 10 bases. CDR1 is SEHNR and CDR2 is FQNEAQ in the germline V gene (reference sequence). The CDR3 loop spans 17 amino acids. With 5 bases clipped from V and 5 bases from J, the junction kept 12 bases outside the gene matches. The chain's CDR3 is CASSRRTGTGVDNEQFF. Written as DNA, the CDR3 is TGTGCCAGCAGCCGAAGGACCGGGACAGGGGTGGACAATGAGCAGTTCTTC.

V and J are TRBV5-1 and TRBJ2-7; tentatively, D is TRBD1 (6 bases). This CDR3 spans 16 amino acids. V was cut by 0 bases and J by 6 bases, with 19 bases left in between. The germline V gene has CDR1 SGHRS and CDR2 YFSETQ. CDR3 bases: TGCGCCAGCAGCTTGGCCTCACAGGGTAGTCTGCTCGAGCAGTACTTC. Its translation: CASSLASQGSLLEQYF.

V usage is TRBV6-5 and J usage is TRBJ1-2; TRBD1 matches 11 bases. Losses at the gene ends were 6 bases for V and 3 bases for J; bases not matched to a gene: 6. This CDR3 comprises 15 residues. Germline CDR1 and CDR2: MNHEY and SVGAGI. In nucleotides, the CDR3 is TGTGCCAGCAGAAGGACAGGGGGCTTAGACTATGGCTACACCTTC. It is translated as CASRRTGGLDYGYTF.

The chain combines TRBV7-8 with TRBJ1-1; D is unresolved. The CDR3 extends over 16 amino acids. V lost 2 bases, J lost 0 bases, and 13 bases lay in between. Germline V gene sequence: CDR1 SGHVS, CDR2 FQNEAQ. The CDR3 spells CASSLPEAPMNTEAFF. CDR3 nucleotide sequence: TGTGCCAGCAGCTTACCCGAAGCTCCTATGAACACTGAAGCTTTCTTT.